This T cell receptor beta chain comes out of a study of cytomegalovirus exposure and HLA in healthy donors. Study details: Within an early data release were roughly 90 million unique TCRs drawn from HLA-typed donors.

The primer mix had 60 Vbeta and 13 Jbeta primers. TCRdb's table, derived via immunoSEQ multiplex PCR, lists solely in-frame clones and lacks some. The sample gives some 150,000 clones, about 79% of which show up once; about 6.4% is in the top ten. Broader study findings: For most TCR beta V segments, an earlier analysis put the productive rate at about 90% or about 30% of the time. Among TCR sequences, most were rare, though some public TCRs appeared in many donors.

This CDR3 has 13 amino acids. V gave up 2 bases and J gave up 2 bases, with 8 bases separating them. Germline V gene data show CDR1 as SGHRS and CDR2 as YFSETQ. Details on this clone: Its antigen remains unknown.

Sequenced material: PBMCs. The chain joins TRBV5-1 to TRBJ2-7; no reliable D call. The source of this sequence is a man in his forties in good health and CMV-seropositive. Written as DNA, the CDR3 is TGCGCCAGCAGCTTCACGGTCGCCTACGAGCAGTACTTC. It specifies CASSFTVAYEQYF.